Here is one T cell receptor (beta chain) with its context. Its cognate antigen is unknown. These data come from a study of T cell responses to AZD1222 COVID-19 vaccine. Study findings and constraints: Spike-specific TCR breadth and depth rose after two AZD1222 doses. Among the donors, most were white British and more were female, and clonal diversity was possibly underestimated. Targets within unmutated variant regions were reportedly found for nearly half of spike-specific TCRs. There were repertoire samples only from the period after the peak T cell response.

Some clones are missing from TCRdb's copy, which holds only in-frame ones; the method was immunoSEQ multiplex PCR. The table has around 80,000 clones, roughly 90% seen once. Trimming stripped 6 bases from V and 11 bases from J, with 14 bases between. The germline CDR1 and CDR2 sequences are LNHDA and SQIVND (reference sequence). This CDR3 comprises 12 residues. V usage is TRBV19 and J usage is TRBJ1-5; D gene unclear. The receptor was isolated from an adult in good health. Here the sequenced sample was peripheral blood, taken on day 0 of AZD1222 vaccination. The CDR3 nucleotides are TGTGCCAGTAGGACTCCCAGAGGGTCCCAGCATTTT. It encodes CASRTPRGSQHF.